What follows are 3 T cell receptor delta chains derived from one specimen sequenced in a study of gamma-delta T cells after stem cell transplantation. TCRdb reanalysed the RT-PCR reads with CATT. Counted here are some 480 delta-chain clones, less than 3.5% occurring once; the ten biggest clones make up roughly four fifths. The sequenced sample was gamma-delta T cells. These receptors were taken from a human donor. It is not recorded whose cells these are; they may come from a transplant donor.

J is TRDJ1 and V is TRDV2; 11 bases are a match to TRDD3. This CDR3 has 16 amino acids. Germline V CDR1 and CDR2: GEAIGNYY, EKD. Trimming took 2 bases from V and 4 from J; bases not matched to a gene: 8. The CDR3 coding sequence is TGTGCCTGTGACATGATGATGGGGGATACGCGCGATAAACTCATCTTT. It codes for CACDMMMGDTRDKLIF.

This clone came up a few times. The protein TCRdb lists belongs to a much larger clone and differs from this DNA's translation at residue 4, which points to a read error; the protein shown is made from the DNA. The genes are TRDV2 and TRDJ1; 13 bases are shared with TRDD3. The CDR3 covers 21 residues. V was clipped by 6 bases and J by 0 bases; unmatched bases: 21. The V gene's germline CDR1 is GEAIGNYY and CDR2 EKD. This CDR3 is CACNLVGGTGGYGGYTDKLIF. In DNA, the CDR3 is TGTGCCTGTAACCTCGTCGGTGGTACTGGGGGATACGGCGGTTACACCGATAAACTCATCTTT.

In this sample, this clone turned up a few times. A far larger clone is one base from this, pointing to a likely read error. Other DNA variants within this sample encode the same CDR3. This sequence joins TRDV2 and TRDJ1; TRDD3 agrees at 13 bases. Germline-derived CDR1 and CDR2 are GEAIGNYY and EKD. This CDR3 is 24 amino acids long. Trimming at V came to 3 bases and at J to 3 bases, leaving 30 bases not matched to a gene. CDR3 DNA: TGTGCCTGTGACGGGGACTCCCCAACGGATCCACTGGGGGATACGCCCGTCTCTGCCGATAAACTCATCTTT. As protein: CACDGDSPTDPLGDTPVSADKLIF.